These 15 T cell receptor beta chains were sequenced from one sample in a study of identical twins. One entry per CDR3 protein results from TCRdb running MiXCR on the 5' RACE reads. Of some 500,000 distinct CDR3 sequences in the sample, about 20% are singletons; the top ten hold 0.8% to 1%. This same sample was also part of a study on T cells expressing NK-cell markers.

Sequencing input: CD4+ T cells sorted from blood. All receptors come from a woman younger than 30 in good health.

This clonotype was counted only a few times. The V and J genes are TRBV6-2 or TRBV6-3 and TRBJ2-1; unclear D gene. The CDR3 consists of 14 residues. CDR1 and CDR2 from the germline V gene are MNHEY and SVGEGT. Trimming removed 5 bases at V and 7 bases at J, with 15 bases between. The CDR3 bases are TGTGCCAGCAGTAACCCATCTACGCGGAATGAGCAGTTCTTC. This encodes CASSNPSTRNEQFF.

This clonotype turned up a few times. The chain uses TRBV11-2 and TRBJ2-2, with D perhaps matching TRBD2 (5 bases). V shed 5 bases and J shed 0 bases, with 19 bases lying between them. The germline V gene has CDR1 SGHAT and CDR2 FQNNGV. The CDR3 contains 18 residues. The chain's CDR3 is CASSPLDWFSSNTGELFF. CDR3 DNA sequence: TGTGCCAGCAGCCCCCTGGACTGGTTCTCGTCGAACACCGGGGAGCTGTTTTTT.

The chain employs TRBV20-1 and TRBJ2-3; no clear D gene. CDR1 and CDR2 (germline): DFQATT, SNEGSKA (reference sequence). The CDR3 sequence is 10 residues long. The V end lost 4 bases, the J end lost 4 bases, and 3 bases lay between the germline ends. The DNA of the CDR3 is TGCAGTGCTATATCAGATACGCAGTATTTT. Its translation: CSAISDTQYF.

This clonotype has more than one count but fewer than ten. The chain is built from TRBV12-3 or TRBV12-4 and TRBJ2-3; possibly TRBD1 or TRBD2 for D (5 bases each). Trimming took 6 bases from V and 7 from J, leaving 23 bases between them. The CDR3 covers 16 residues. Here the CDR3 DNA reads TGTGCCAGCAGCCCAGGGAGTTTCGGCCATTTGTATACGCAGTATTTT. Amino acids: CASSPGSFGHLYTQYF.

The CDR3 region has the DNA TGTGCCAGCTCCGCCGGCCGGGCCTACGAGCAGTACTTC. Translating gives CASSAGRAYEQYF. The chain uses TRBV18 and TRBJ2-7; D unresolved. CDR1 and CDR2 from the germline V gene are KGHSH and LQKENI. The CDR3 consists of 13 residues. Trimming took off 6 bases at V and 2 bases at J, with 11 bases between the two ends.

This clonotype was counted only a few times. This chain links TRBV7-2 with TRBJ2-1; 13 nucleotides agree with TRBD2. Trimming cost V 4 bases and J 9 bases; bases outside gene matches: 3. Looked up from germline, CDR1 is SGHTA and CDR2 is FQGNSA. The CDR3 length is 14 residues. This CDR3 is CASSSGLAGVEQFF. The CDR3 DNA is TGTGCCAGCAGCTCTGGACTAGCGGGAGTTGAGCAGTTCTTC.

This clonotype was counted many times. The chain has TRBV12-3 or TRBV12-4 and TRBJ2-3; D possibly corresponds to TRBD2 (6 bases). V lost 10 bases and J 6 bases, leaving 14 bases between the germline ends. The CDR3 covers 12 residues. The chain's CDR3 is CAIGGRVDTQYF. As DNA, the CDR3 is TGTGCCATCGGGGGACGCGTCGATACGCAGTATTTT.

The genes are TRBV27 and TRBJ2-3; possible D gene TRBD2, 6 bases. The CDR3 totals 14 residues. Germline CDR1 and CDR2: MNHEY and SMNVEV (reference sequence). V lost 6 bases, J lost 4 bases, and 14 bases lay in between. CDR3 residues: CASRDGSWADTQYF. The DNA for the CDR3 is TGTGCCAGCAGAGACGGGAGTTGGGCAGATACGCAGTATTTT.

The V gene is TRBV7-9, the J gene TRBJ2-7, with unresolved D. V dropped 3 bases and J dropped 6 bases, with 9 bases sitting between them. The CDR3 sequence is 12 residues long. The germline V gene encodes CDR1 SEHNR and CDR2 FQNEAQ (reference sequence). The CDR3 nucleotides are TGTGCCAGCAGCTTTAGAATCGGCGAGCAGTACTTC. Translation: CASSFRIGEQYF.

This clonotype was seen at least ten times. This sequence joins TRBV5-1 and TRBJ2-1; D gene unclear. The germline gives CDR1 SGHRS, CDR2 YFSETQ. The V end lost 3 bases, the J end lost 6 bases, and 7 bases lay between the germline ends. This CDR3 region has 12 residues. CDR3 in DNA: TGCGCCAGCAGCTCGAACAGCAATGAGCAGTTCTTC. It codes for CASSSNSNEQFF.

J is TRBJ2-5 and V is TRBV10-2; D ambiguous. CDR3 length: 16 amino acids. CDR1 and CDR2 from the germline V gene are WSHSY and SAAADI. The V gene lost 2 bases and the J gene lost 4 bases, with 17 bases spanning the gap. DNA of the CDR3: TGCGCCAGCAGTGAGGGGGTCGCCCTGAGGTCAGAGACCCAGTACTTC. It yields the protein CASSEGVALRSETQYF.

The chain carries TRBV15 and TRBJ2-1, with D uncertain. CDR3 size: 13 residues. The germline V gene encodes CDR1 LNHNV and CDR2 YYDKDF (reference sequence). Trimming pared 7 bases from V and 3 bases from J, leaving 10 bases between. CDR3 in amino acids: CATTGPNYNEQFF. CDR3 sequence (DNA): TGTGCCACCACCGGGCCAAACTACAATGAGCAGTTCTTC.

This clonotype was found a few times. The genes are TRBV20-1 and TRBJ2-7; 9 bases map to TRBD2. Germline CDR1 is DFQATT and CDR2 is SNEGSKA (reference sequence). The J segment lost 3 bases and the V segment lost 3 bases, leaving 9 bases of the junction unmatched. This CDR3 contains 15 residues. This chain's CDR3 is CSASHLAGGNYEQYF. CDR3 DNA: TGCAGTGCTAGTCACCTCGCGGGAGGGAACTACGAGCAGTACTTC.

This clonotype showed up just a few times. The chain employs TRBV25-1 and TRBJ2-1, with D tentatively TRBD1 or TRBD2 (5 bases each). V lost 2 bases to trimming and J lost 9 bases, with 11 bases between them. Looked up from germline, CDR1 is MGHDK and CDR2 is SYGVNS. There are 13 residues in the CDR3. The DNA for the CDR3 is TGTGCCAGCAGTGAACGGGGACGAGGTGAGCAGTTCTTC. Residues: CASSERGRGEQFF.

The chain couples TRBV15 to TRBJ2-7; D is unresolved. V shed 1 base and J shed 4 bases, with 8 bases lying between them. This CDR3 is built from 13 residues. CDR1 LNHNV and CDR2 YYDKDF come from the germline V gene (reference sequence). CDR3 sequence: CATSRGGWYEQYF. The CDR3 DNA follows: TGTGCCACCAGCAGAGGAGGTTGGTACGAGCAGTACTTC.